These 19 T cell receptor beta chains were all obtained from the same sample, sequenced in a study of cytomegalovirus exposure and HLA in healthy donors. TCRdb's copy holds only in-frame clones and misses some; the assay was immunoSEQ multiplex PCR. The table lists about 240,000 clones, approximately 83% of them singletons. Specimen: PBMCs. These receptors all come from a woman in her 30s in good health and CMV-seropositive.

The J gene is TRBJ1-1, the V gene TRBV2; D ambiguous. V lost 8 bases and J lost 4, with 11 bases in between. The CDR3 covers 12 residues. The germline gives CDR1 SNHLY, CDR2 FYNNEI. The CDR3 nucleotides read TGTGCCAGCCTAGACCGGGGCACTGAAGCTTTCTTT. Residues: CASLDRGTEAFF.

The J gene is TRBJ1-5, the V gene TRBV7-2, with TRBD1 as a possible D gene (5 bases). V was shortened by 2 bases and J by 1 base, with 12 bases between the two germline ends. Germline V gene data show CDR1 as SGHTA and CDR2 as FQGNSA. This CDR3 has 16 amino acids. In DNA form, the CDR3 reads TGTGCCAGCAGCTTATTGGGTCAGGGAAGCAATCAGCCCCAGCATTTT. Translating gives CASSLLGQGSNQPQHF.

The chain carries TRBV27 and TRBJ2-7; TRBD2 aligns across 8 bases. CDR3 length equals 14 residues. Looked up from germline, CDR1 is MNHEY and CDR2 is SMNVEV (reference sequence). V trimming: 2 bases; J trimming: 4 bases; junction bases outside the gene matches: 4. CDR3 protein: CASSLAGGQYEQYF. The DNA for the CDR3 is TGTGCCAGCAGTTTAGCGGGAGGACAATACGAGCAGTACTTC.

The V and J genes are TRBV14 and TRBJ2-1, with a tentative D call TRBD2 (5 bases). The V gene's germline CDR1 is SGHDN and CDR2 FVKESK. The CDR3 spans 16 residues. The V and J ends lost 1 base and 0 bases respectively, with 10 bases between them. CDR3 nucleotides: TGTGCCAGCAGCCAAGCGCCGGGAAACTCCTACAATGAGCAGTTCTTC. It encodes CASSQAPGNSYNEQFF.

The chain joins TRBV30 to TRBJ1-1; 7 nucleotides agree with TRBD1. The V gene end was trimmed by 3 bases and the J gene end by 9 bases; junction bases not matched to a gene: 10. The V gene's germline CDR1 is GTSNPN and CDR2 SVGIG (reference sequence). The CDR3 has 13 amino acids. CDR3 bases: TGTGCCTGGAGAGAAATACAGGGGTTCAAAGCTTTCTTT. This encodes CAWREIQGFKAFF.

The J gene is TRBJ1-5, the V gene TRBV27; 7 nucleotides align to TRBD1. The CDR3 sequence is 15 residues long. Germline loops: CDR1 MNHEY, CDR2 SMNVEV (reference sequence). V lost 6 bases, J lost 1 base, and 6 bases stayed unmatched. The CDR3 here is CASSQGTVSNQPQHF. As DNA, the CDR3 is TGTGCCAGCAGCCAAGGGACAGTGAGCAATCAGCCCCAGCATTTT.

The chain couples TRBV6-1 to TRBJ2-5, with 11 bases that match TRBD1. Unmatched junction bases numbered 5, after V lost 4 bases and J lost 4 bases. This CDR3 region has 15 residues. The V gene's germline CDR1 is MNHNS and CDR2 SASEGT. The CDR3 DNA reads as TGTGCCAGCAGTGTTTCCGGGACAGGGGGAGAGACCCAGTACTTC. The encoded protein is CASSVSGTGGETQYF.

V gene TRBV7-6 combines with J gene TRBJ2-7, with D possibly matching TRBD2 (7 bases). The CDR3 is made up of 18 amino acids. V was pared by 2 bases and J by 4 bases, with 24 bases between. Germline CDR1 SGHVS, CDR2 FNYEAQ. The CDR3 nucleotides read TGTGCCAGCAGCTTACAAAAAGGGGGGGGTCTTTCTAATTACGAGCAGTACTTC. Amino acid sequence: CASSLQKGGGLSNYEQYF. Looking up the rest from reference TRBV7-6 and TRBJ2-7 gives the full variable domain: GAGVSQSPRYKVTKRGQDVALRCDPISGHVSLYWYRQALGQGPEFLTYFNYEAQQDKSGLPNDRFSAERPEGSISTLTIQRTEQRDSAMYRCASSLQKGGGLSNYEQYFGPGTRLTVT.

The V call is TRBV7-3, the J call TRBJ2-5, with D possibly being TRBD1 (5 bases). The CDR3 consists of 13 residues. From germline, CDR1 is SGHTA and CDR2 FQGTGA. V was cut by 5 bases and J by 5 bases, with 12 bases left in between. The CDR3 coding sequence is TGTGCCAGCAGCCCCCCTCAGGGCGAGACCCAGTACTTC. Protein sequence: CASSPPQGETQYF.

The V call is TRBV5-4, the J call TRBJ2-7; tentative D call: TRBD2 (5 bases). This CDR3 spans 13 amino acids. Trimming cost V 6 bases and J 4 bases, with 14 bases left between them. CDR1 is SGHNT, CDR2 YYREEE, per germline (reference sequence). CDR3 DNA sequence: TGTGCCAGCACCCTACCCGGGGTATACGAGCAGTACTTC. Its protein product is CASTLPGVYEQYF.

The V call is TRBV7-9, the J call TRBJ2-6; tentative D call: TRBD2 (6 bases). The ends were cut back, 4 bases at V and 2 bases at J, with 12 bases in the middle. CDR1 is SEHNR and CDR2 is FQNEAQ in the germline V gene (reference sequence). The CDR3 is 16 amino acids. CDR3 DNA sequence: TGTGCCAGCAGCTCCGAACTAGCTCCTGGGGCCAACGTCCTGACTTTC. Protein: CASSSELAPGANVLTF.

With regard to this clone: This specimen includes other DNA sequences encoding the same CDR3. V is TRBV11-3 and J is TRBJ1-1; D gene unclear. Germline V gene lookup returns CDR1 SGHNT and CDR2 YENEEA. The CDR3 totals 12 residues. V was trimmed by 3 bases and J by 4 bases, leaving 6 bases between them. CDR3 DNA: TGTGCCAGCAGCTTCTCGGGCACTGAAGCTTTCTTT. Amino acids: CASSFSGTEAFF.

V usage is TRBV28 and J usage is TRBJ2-7; TRBD2 might be the D (5 bases). The CDR3 contains 15 residues. V shed 5 bases and J shed 6 bases, with 20 bases lying between them. In germline, CDR1 is MDHEN, CDR2 SYDVKM. CDR3 sequence (DNA): TGTGCCAGCAGTACCGCGGGCTTCGGTAGGAGCGAGCAGTACTTC. This sequence encodes CASSTAGFGRSEQYF.

V is TRBV5-1 and J is TRBJ2-1, with D perhaps TRBD2 (6 bases). The CDR3 is 13 amino acids. The V and J ends lost 10 bases and 6 bases respectively, with 17 bases between them. Germline assignment: CDR1 SGHRS and CDR2 YFSETQ. DNA of the CDR3: TGCGCCCGAGCGGTGGGGGGTTTCAATGAGCAGTTCTTC. Translation: CARAVGGFNEQFF.

This clone was detected many times. The chain links TRBV29-1 to TRBJ2-7; D perhaps matches TRBD2 (6 bases). The V gene lost 2 bases and the J gene lost 9 bases, with 11 bases spanning the gap. Germline CDR1 is SQVTM and CDR2 is ANQGSEA. The CDR3 extends over 11 amino acids. The CDR3 loop is CSVETGVGQYF. The CDR3 DNA reads as TGCAGCGTTGAAACGGGGGTCGGGCAGTACTTC.

V and J are TRBV6-1 and TRBJ1-4; D may be TRBD1 (5 bases). The germline V gene encodes CDR1 MNHNS and CDR2 SASEGT. Trimming cost V 1 base and J 5 bases, with 14 bases left between them. This CDR3 comprises 16 residues. The CDR3 loop reads CASSEGGRGRNEKLFF. CDR3 in DNA: TGTGCCAGCAGTGAAGGAGGTAGGGGAAGAAATGAAAAACTGTTTTTT.

The chain uses TRBV5-1 and TRBJ2-5; 12 nucleotides line up with TRBD2. CDR1 and CDR2 from the germline V gene are SGHRS and YFSETQ. V shed 3 bases and J 7 bases; nucleotides not matched to a gene: 4. This CDR3 comprises 14 residues. Written as DNA, the CDR3 is TGCGCCAGCAGCTGGACTAGCGGGGAGGGGACCCAGTACTTC. Translating gives CASSWTSGEGTQYF.

This clone was detected only once. This chain links TRBV5-1 with TRBJ2-7, with D perhaps matching TRBD2 (6 bases). V shed 0 bases and J shed 5 bases, with 12 bases lying between them. The CDR3 contains 14 residues. Germline CDR1 and CDR2: SGHRS and YFSETQ. In DNA, the CDR3 is TGCGCCAGCAGCTTGGTCTTCCCGGGAGACGAGCAGTACTTC. Its translation: CASSLVFPGDEQYF.

This clone has a single count. The V gene is TRBV9, the J gene TRBJ2-5; TRBD1 is a possible D gene (8 bases). CDR3 length: 16 amino acids. Per germline, CDR1 SGDLS and CDR2 YYNGEE. Deletions cut 4 bases from V and 7 bases from J, with 23 bases between. This CDR3 is CASSPTSLTGEGTQYF. The CDR3 coding sequence is TGTGCCAGCAGCCCCACCTCTTTGACAGGGGAGGGGACCCAGTACTTC.